This T cell receptor (beta chain) was identified during a study of shared clonotypes between healthy human individuals (dated by TCRdb to about 2020). Looking at the study overall: The cohort comprised a couple of women and a few men aged 18 to 49 years. The study deeply sequenced blood TCR repertoires of about 5 healthy adults to estimate repertoire size and the extent of clonotype sharing between individuals. To increase sequencing depth and limit assay-specific biases, different laboratories used diverse techniques to prepare libraries and sequence TCR repertoires. For each donor, CD4 naive and CD4 memory were each given three plates, CD8 naive was given two plates, and CD8 memory was given one plate. Each donor's leukapheresis produced roughly between roughly 0.9 and 9 billion PBMCs. The investigation overall reported the following: Because the study included only a small number of donors, the genetic and exposure-history diversity represented was limited. Pairwise subsampling led to the expectation that sequencing depth would affect the degree of clonotype sharing among donors. Estimated clonotype richness was generally larger for naive than for memory subsets. Only blood was sampled, and tissue TCR repertoires likely differ from those in blood. Clonotypes shared by all four sorted-subset donors showed higher generation probabilities than non-shared clonotypes. Even with the large sequencing depth, rarefaction of the sorted-subset datasets indicated that sequencing was incomplete. About 4.5% of naive CD4, roughly 3.6% of naive CD8, approximately 2.2% of memory CD4, and over 0.35% of memory CD8 clonotypes were shared across a handful of donors.

Looking up the germline V gene yields CDR1 SGHNT and CDR2 YENEEA. For this chain, trimming is 5 bases at the V end and 1 base at the J end, and the number of junction bases without a gene match is 4. The CDR3, cysteine through phenylalanine, is 15 amino acids long. Just the 45-base CDR3 DNA is kept, in frame starting at base 1. Using the deep immunoSEQ assay, TCR CDR3 regions were amplified from genomic DNA by multiplex PCR. Extracted genomic DNA from each cell subset was distributed evenly across all wells of several immunoSEQ 96-well plates, and each plate was treated as a replicate. For sorted subsets, about 220 ng of genomic DNA, equivalent to 25,000 to 35,000 T cell genomes, went into each replicate PCR. Purified libraries were measured with a Qubit 3.0 fluorometer, size-checked on a Bioanalyzer 2100, and measured again with the KAPA Library Quantification kit. Every immunoSEQ 96-well plate was sequenced on a separate single-read 150-cycle Illumina NextSeq 550 flow cell. As for the authors' bioinformatics: Because only junctional sequences without quality scores were contained in the immunoSEQ output, filtering matching that applied to full-length reads could not be performed. Sequences were annotated with PyIR, a Python wrapper for IgBLAST v1.9, and V/J genes and CDR3 were assigned using IMGT germline references. Reads with weak V/J assignments (E-value above 1e-6), missing CDR3, stop codons, out-of-frame junctions, or ambiguous translated residues were removed. V3J clonotypes were defined by identical inferred V gene, J gene, and CDR3 amino acid sequence. To compute the percentage overlap between repertoires, the number of shared unique clonotypes was divided by the size of the smaller repertoire. RTK rarefaction, the Chao1 estimator, and Recon v2.1 estimates of unobserved clonotypes were used to assess repertoire richness. Generation probabilities were computed with OLGA for all TCRbeta clonotypes obtained by the gDNA method from a few donors. TCRdb mirrors the immuneACCESS table, restricted to in-frame sequences. Some clones are absent from its copies; in checked studies, under half trace to an unresolved V gene, and the reason for the others is unknown. From that table come the V and J calls and clone size; the DNA was used to work out D and trimming. The sample table records approximately 980,000 clones; 60% to 85% of these occur just once. The top ten constitute about 1.5% of the sample.

The donors were healthy, HIV-negative adults with no recently reported acute infections or vaccinations. Every donor was a Caucasian adult residing in Nashville, Tennessee, USA. Magnetic negative selection was used to enrich CD4+ T cells, after which naive cells were positively selected on CD45RA and the negative fraction became the memory subset. After blood collection by leukapheresis, PBMCs were isolated using Ficoll-Histopaque density gradient centrifugation and then cryopreserved in the vapor phase of liquid nitrogen. Analytical flow cytometry was used to check the purity and quantity of each magnetically sorted T cell population. Genomic DNA was isolated from every sorted fraction and measured by UV absorbance on a Nanodrop 2000c. In the case of this clone: This receptor's antigen is unknown. No base quality information exists; no much larger clone differs at one position.

The TCR sequence derives from a man younger than 35 in good health. The chain couples TRBV11-3 to TRBJ2-5; TRBD1 matches 10 bases in the middle. Sequenced input: memory CD4+ T cells sorted from blood. The cell subset or site label, read with the paper, signifies: CD45RA-negative fraction. The CDR3 corresponds to CASSNGQGVQETQYF. Read as DNA, the sequence is TGTGCCAGCAGCAACGGACAGGGGGTCCAAGAGACCCAGTACTTC.